This paragraph covers one T cell receptor (beta chain) sequence. Its target antigen remains unknown. No much larger clone is present one base from it, and per-base qualities are unavailable. The CDR3, from cysteine to phenylalanine, totals 13 residues. Only CDR3 DNA is held: 39 bases, read in frame from base 1. Sequences LNHNV (CDR1) and YYDKDF (CDR2) are obtained from the germline V gene (reference sequence). Trimming removed 5 bases from V and 2 bases from J, leaving 9 bases between the germline ends. In total, approximately 610 healthy bone marrow donors made up the cohort. Cohort members were all nominally healthy when sampled, although unrecorded immune exposures were likely present. The donor was CMV seropositive and belonged to the group of more than 250 seropositive cohort members. Every donor gave a peripheral blood sample, and the peripheral blood mononuclear cells from that sample were used for TCR beta sequencing. Genomic DNA was extracted from the blood cell samples with the Qiagen DNeasy Blood Extraction Kit.

This record belongs to a study of cytomegalovirus exposure and HLA in healthy donors (dated by TCRdb to the late 2010s). The study in broad terms: An earlier analysis of under 600 of the donors reported more than 250 Gb of sequence data and around 110 million unique TCR beta sequences from 150 million to 200 million T cells. An early release that covered roughly 600 HLA-typed donors contained approximately 300 gigabases of sequencing data and about 93 million unique TCR sequences. Of the roughly 410 genotyped donors, 81% were placed in the genetic ancestry cluster associated with self-reported Caucasian donors. The aim of the study was to test whether cataloging public T cell receptors could identify signatures of past pathogen exposure. The T cell repertoires of some 670 subjects were profiled by immunosequencing and related to cytomegalovirus serostatus. Along with the roughly 670-subject first cohort, a separate validation cohort of approximately 110 different subjects was used. To predict cytomegalovirus infection status, the study brought together high-throughput TCR immunosequencing, statistical association of individual TCRs with disease status, and machine learning. A later analysis re-examined previously published TCR beta repertoires from more than 600 donors and added high-resolution HLA genotyping to investigate patterns of TCR occurrence. The later analysis used no new phenotypic data to find candidate immune exposures, relying instead on TCR beta sequences and their occurrence across donors. In an earlier analysis of 587 of the donors, high-throughput TCR beta sequencing was used to judge whether each TCR beta V gene segment behaved as functional or pseudogenic. Donor age, sex, ethnicity and CMV serostatus were compiled together with the repertoire data. In a later genetic analysis, genome-wide SNP genotypes for 398 of the 666 donors were used, and that subset was treated as a discovery cohort. All discovery cohort repertoires had been generated using a single sequencing platform. Class I and class II HLA loci were covered by the typing at four-digit resolution. The number of donors typed differed by locus, with about 629-630 for A, B, C, DRB1 and DQB1, 522 for DQA1, 600 to 610 for DPA1, and 450 to 480 for DPB1. About five DR-DQ haplotypes were treated as single units for association and clustering because of strong linkage in the cohort. Among 300 to 500 genotyped donors of the cohort, an average of approximately 240,000 unique TCR beta nucleotide sequences was sequenced per donor, of which 15% to 20% were non-productive.

Library prep was done by the immunoSEQ multiplex PCR assay. A mixture of 60 forward primers for TCR Vbeta segments and 13 reverse primers for TCR Jbeta segments was used in the multiplex PCR. The CDR3 region of rearranged TCR beta genes was amplified from genomic DNA with a multiplex PCR assay. On the Illumina HiSeq System, the amplified TCR beta libraries were sequenced as 87-base-pair reads. Regarding the original processing steps: Across the roughly 700 repertoires, a later analysis counted 80 million or so unique TCR beta chains, some 11 million of which were shared by at least two donors. A nearest-neighbor algorithm error-corrected the raw reads and collapsed the reads into unique sequences, merging closely related sequences to remove PCR and sequencing errors. CDR3 sequences were aligned to IMGT reference sequences to assign V, D and J gene segments. For a sequence to be retained, at least a six-nucleotide match to both a V gene segment and a J gene segment was required. Rearrangements were classified as productive when the CDR3 lacked stop codons and remained in frame with V and J, and all other rearrangements were classified as non-productive. Following IMGT convention, CDR3 was defined as the stretch from the second conserved V-encoded cysteine to the conserved J-encoded phenylalanine. Sequences without an unambiguous match to a single V gene segment were excluded from the earlier analysis of about 640 of the donors. An earlier analysis of approximately 590 of the donors classified V segments as functional when productive rearrangements were above 56.7% and as segregating when the standard deviation between donors was above 5%. To diagnose cytomegalovirus status from the catalog of TCR beta chain sequences, a statistical classification framework was built. A later analysis assigned V and J genes by comparing TCR nucleotide sequences with IMGT/GENE-DB human TR gene sequences. The TCRdist pipeline was used in a later analysis to assign CDR3 sequences and most-parsimonious VDJ recombination scenarios. In a later analysis, each TCR beta chain was defined by its CDR3 amino acid sequence together with its V-gene family, and reads without a unique V-gene family were excluded. As a way to deal with suspected cross-contamination and a sequencing artifact, a later analysis dropped over 550 nucleotide sequences that were highly shared and had low generation probability. In a later analysis, a clonal expansion index was calculated for each public chain from normalized within-repertoire ranks of inferred template counts. Generation probabilities in a later analysis came from a VDJ recombination model fitted to out-of-frame rearrangements, and those results were checked against IGoR. A later analysis scored TCR-TCR, TCR-HLA and TCR-CMV co-occurrence with hypergeometric tests, applying a repertoire-size bias correction to TCR pairs. In a later analysis, false discovery rates were estimated by permuting HLA or CMV assignments 20 times. In a later analysis, co-occurring TCRs were grouped using DBSCAN, with TCRdist sequence similarity added in when clustering inside HLA-allele-positive subsets. Repertoires with fewer than 30,000 or more than 120,000 public chains were left out of co-occurrence clustering, as were about 5 repertoires with anomalous nucleotide sharing. TCRdb obtained this table from immuneACCESS and retained in-frame rearrangements with V and J assigned. These tables miss some clones; where compared with another copy, unresolved V genes account for less than half of the shortfall, and the remainder is unexplained. V and J calls and clone size follow that table, whereas D and trimming were derived from the DNA. This sample gives 90,000 to 120,000 clones in total; 74% of them show up just once. Of the sample, less than 15% is held by the ten largest clones.

The full study reports these points: Because HLA typing was missing for some donors at each locus, association tests included only the typed subset. Compared with equally common non-associated chains, HLA-associated TCR beta chains in a later analysis were more clonally expanded and had lower generation probabilities. Linkage disequilibrium might explain the correlated functional status among segregating V segments, but an unknown experimental factor could not be ruled out. Sequencing depth was assumed to be roughly uniform across donors in the presence/absence analyses, though that assumption may not hold. According to the authors, the approach could potentially be generalized to other disease states and immunological phenotypes. In a later analysis, the rate of TCR association differed among HLA loci, with DRB1 alleles having the most associated TCRs and HLA-C alleles having the fewest. A later genetic analysis reported fewer N-insertions in productive TCRs among donors in an Asian-associated ancestry cluster than the roughly 700-donor mean. At a false discovery rate of 0.05, a later analysis linked around 17,000 TCR beta sequences to specific HLA alleles. A further reported finding was that TCR beta sequences accurately predicted the HLA-A and HLA-B alleles for most subjects in the first cohort. Most CMV-associated TCR beta chains appeared to be HLA-restricted in a later analysis, and the HLA associations seemed to be driven largely by CMV exposure. While some public TCRs were present in many individuals, most TCR sequences turned up only very rarely across donors. The study listed 150 to 200 TCR beta chains as associated with cytomegalovirus. A group of highly shared sequence variants was considered likely to be a technical artifact of the sequencing pipeline. Cytomegalovirus status was reported to be diagnosed by the classifier with high specificity and sensitivity in both the original and validation cohorts. Because the 87-base-pair reads could not distinguish some IMGT-functional V segments, including TRBV6-2 and TRBV6-3, those segments were excluded. Three of the identified cytomegalovirus-associated TCR beta chains were confirmed in vitro to be specific for cytomegalovirus antigens. In a later genetic analysis, a missense DCLRE1C variant was associated with V-gene and J-gene trimming of TCR beta chains, and the association was replicated in an independent cohort. When HLA alleles, especially DR and DQ, strongly co-occurred, TCR associations were difficult to assign to individual alleles. In this cohort, only TCR beta chains were sequenced, and detectable features were limited by the absence of alpha or paired-chain data. Broadly in line with IMGT annotations, most TCR beta V segments showed up in productive rearrangements about 90% or about 30% of the time in an earlier analysis of approximately 600 of the donors. For the cohort, immune exposure information was limited to CMV serostatus. The earlier analysis of nearly 600 of the donors excluded seventeen rarely observed V segments, including chromosome 9 orphons, because counts were too low. A later analysis reported that several top co-occurrence clusters appeared linked to parvovirus B19, influenza, CMV and Epstein-Barr virus.

The source of this sequence is a woman in her thirties or forties in good health and CMV-seropositive. The sequenced sample consisted of PBMCs. Recombination linked TRBV15 to TRBJ1-1, with the D gene not clear enough to name. The CDR3 is CATSVGPNTEAFF. The nucleotides read TGTGCCACCAGCGTGGGCCCCAACACTGAAGCTTTCTTT.